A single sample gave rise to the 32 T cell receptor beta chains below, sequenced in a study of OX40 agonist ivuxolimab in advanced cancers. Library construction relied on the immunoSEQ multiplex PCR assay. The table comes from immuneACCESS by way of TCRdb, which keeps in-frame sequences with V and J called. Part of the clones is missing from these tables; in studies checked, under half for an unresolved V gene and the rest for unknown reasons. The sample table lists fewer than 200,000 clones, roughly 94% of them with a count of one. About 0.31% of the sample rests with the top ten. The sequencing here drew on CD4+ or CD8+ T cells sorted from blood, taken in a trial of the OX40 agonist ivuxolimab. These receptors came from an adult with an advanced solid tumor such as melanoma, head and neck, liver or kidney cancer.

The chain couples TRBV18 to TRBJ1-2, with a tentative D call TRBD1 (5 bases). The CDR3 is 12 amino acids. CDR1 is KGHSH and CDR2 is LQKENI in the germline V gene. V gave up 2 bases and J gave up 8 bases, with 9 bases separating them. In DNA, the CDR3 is TGTGCCAGCTCACCAGAGGGACTCGGCTACACCTTC. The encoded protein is CASSPEGLGYTF.

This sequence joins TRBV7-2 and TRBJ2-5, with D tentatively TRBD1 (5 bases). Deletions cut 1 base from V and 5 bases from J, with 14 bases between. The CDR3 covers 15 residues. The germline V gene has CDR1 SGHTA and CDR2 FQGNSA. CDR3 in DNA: TGTGCCAGCAGCTTAGGGGCAGGGATAAGGGAGACCCAGTACTTC. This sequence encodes CASSLGAGIRETQYF.

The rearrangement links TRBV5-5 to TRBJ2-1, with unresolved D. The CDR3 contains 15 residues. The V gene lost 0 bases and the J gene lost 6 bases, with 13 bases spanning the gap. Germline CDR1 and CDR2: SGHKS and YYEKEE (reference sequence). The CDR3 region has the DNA TGTGCCAGCAGCTTGGAGTTGCTCAACCTCAATGAGCAGTTCTTC. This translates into CASSLELLNLNEQFF.

For the CDR3, the DNA is TGTGCCAGCAGTTTAGGACAGGGGTCCTACGAGCAGTACTTC. Protein product: CASSLGQGSYEQYF. The V and J genes are TRBV28 and TRBJ2-7, with 9 bases fitting TRBD1. CDR3 length equals 14 residues. V lost 2 bases and J lost 1; bases outside the gene matches: 0. The germline V gene encodes CDR1 MDHEN and CDR2 SYDVKM.

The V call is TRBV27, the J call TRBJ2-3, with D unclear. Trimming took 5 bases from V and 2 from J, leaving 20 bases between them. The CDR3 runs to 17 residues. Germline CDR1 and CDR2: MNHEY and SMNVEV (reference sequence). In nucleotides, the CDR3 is TGTGCCAGCAGTAGGGCCCCGAGCGCGCCCCTCACAGATACGCAGTATTTT. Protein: CASSRAPSAPLTDTQYF.

The CDR3 DNA sequence: TGTGCCAGCAGTTACTCTCGACTAGCGAGTGGCGAGCAGTACTTC. Translation: CASSYSRLASGEQYF. This chain uses TRBV6-5 with TRBJ2-7, with TRBD2 matching 8 bases. This CDR3 has 15 residues. The V gene end was trimmed by 0 bases and the J gene end by 6 bases; junction bases not matched to a gene: 7. Germline V gene data show CDR1 as MNHEY and CDR2 as SVGAGI.

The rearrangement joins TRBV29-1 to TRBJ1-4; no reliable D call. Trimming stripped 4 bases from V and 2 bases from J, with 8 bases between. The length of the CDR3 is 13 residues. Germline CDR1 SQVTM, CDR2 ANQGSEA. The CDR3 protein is CSVGLSTNEKLFF. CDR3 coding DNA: TGCAGCGTTGGACTGTCCACTAATGAAAAACTGTTTTTT.

The CDR3 is CASSPSIYRGPLETQYF. The CDR3 nucleotides are TGTGCCAGCAGCCCTTCCATTTACAGGGGGCCCCTAGAGACCCAGTACTTC. The V gene is TRBV9, the J gene TRBJ2-5, with TRBD1 matching 9 bases. In germline, CDR1 is SGDLS, CDR2 YYNGEE. The CDR3 contains 17 residues. V shed 4 bases, J shed 4 bases, and the junction held 14 bases outside the gene matches.

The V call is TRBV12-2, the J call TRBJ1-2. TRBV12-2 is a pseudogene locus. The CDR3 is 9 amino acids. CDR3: CASRYGYTF. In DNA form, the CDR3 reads TGTGCAAGTCGGTATGGCTACACCTTC.

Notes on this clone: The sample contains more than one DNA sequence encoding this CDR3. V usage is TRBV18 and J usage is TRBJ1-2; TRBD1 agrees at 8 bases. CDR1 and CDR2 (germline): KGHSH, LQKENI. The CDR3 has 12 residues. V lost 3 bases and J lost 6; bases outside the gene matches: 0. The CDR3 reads CASSPDRDGYTF. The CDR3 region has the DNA TGTGCCAGCTCACCGGACAGGGATGGCTACACCTTC.

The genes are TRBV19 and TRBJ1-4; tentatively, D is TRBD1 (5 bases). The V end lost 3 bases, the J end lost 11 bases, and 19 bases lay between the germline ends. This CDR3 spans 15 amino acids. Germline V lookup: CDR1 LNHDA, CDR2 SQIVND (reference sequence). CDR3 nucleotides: TGTGCCAGTAGTATTCCAGGGTTCGAGGGGTTTAAACTGTTTTTT. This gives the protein CASSIPGFEGFKLFF.

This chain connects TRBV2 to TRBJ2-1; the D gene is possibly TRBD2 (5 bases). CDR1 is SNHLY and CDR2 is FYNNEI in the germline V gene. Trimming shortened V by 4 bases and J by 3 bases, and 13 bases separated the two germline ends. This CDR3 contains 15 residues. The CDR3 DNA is TGTGCCAGCAGTGTTGGAGGAATGGGCTACAATGAGCAGTTCTTC. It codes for CASSVGGMGYNEQFF.

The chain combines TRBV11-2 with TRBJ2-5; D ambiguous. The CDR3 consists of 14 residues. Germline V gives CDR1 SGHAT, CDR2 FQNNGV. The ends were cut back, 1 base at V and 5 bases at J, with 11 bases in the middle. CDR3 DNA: TGTGCCAGCAGCTTAGGTCAGTTTTCGGAGACCCAGTACTTC. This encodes CASSLGQFSETQYF.

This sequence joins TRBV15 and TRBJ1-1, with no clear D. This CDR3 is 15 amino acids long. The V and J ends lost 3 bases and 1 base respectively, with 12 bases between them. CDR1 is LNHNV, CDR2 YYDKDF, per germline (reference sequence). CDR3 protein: CATSRDRTQNTEAFF. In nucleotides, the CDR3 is TGTGCCACCAGCAGGGACCGGACTCAGAACACTGAAGCTTTCTTT.

DNA for the CDR3: TGTGCCAGCAGTTTATCGGCGGACAGGGACCTTAACTATGGCTACACCTTC. Its protein is CASSLSADRDLNYGYTF. The gene calls are TRBV27 and TRBJ1-2; 8 nucleotides match TRBD1. There are 17 residues in the CDR3. Trimming took 0 bases from V and 1 from J; bases not matched to a gene: 7. Germline V gene sequence: CDR1 MNHEY, CDR2 SMNVEV (reference sequence).

CDR3 sequence reads: CATSGGIKDRAETQYF. CDR3 DNA: TGTGCCACCAGCGGGGGGATTAAGGACAGGGCAGAGACCCAGTACTTC. This sequence joins TRBV15 and TRBJ2-5; 8 nucleotides line up with TRBD1. In germline, CDR1 is LNHNV, CDR2 YYDKDF (reference sequence). V trimming: 5 bases; J trimming: 4 bases; junction bases outside the gene matches: 12. The CDR3 consists of 16 residues.

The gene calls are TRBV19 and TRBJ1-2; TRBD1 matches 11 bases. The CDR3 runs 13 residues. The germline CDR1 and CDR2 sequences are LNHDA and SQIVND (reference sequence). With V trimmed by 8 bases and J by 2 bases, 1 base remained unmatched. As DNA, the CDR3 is TGTGCCAGTCGGGACAGGGGGAACTATGGCTACACCTTC. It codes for CASRDRGNYGYTF.

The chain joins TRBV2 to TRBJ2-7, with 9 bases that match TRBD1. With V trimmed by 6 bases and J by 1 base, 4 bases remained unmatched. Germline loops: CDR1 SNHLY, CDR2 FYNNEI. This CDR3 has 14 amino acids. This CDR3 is CASSPGTGSYEQYF. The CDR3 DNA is TGTGCCAGCAGCCCCGGGACAGGGTCCTACGAGCAGTACTTC.

The DNA of the CDR3 is TGTGCCAGCAGCTTAAGAGAGCCGGGACTAGCGGCTTACAATGAGCAGTTCTTC. It codes for CASSLREPGLAAYNEQFF. The chain recombines TRBV7-2 with TRBJ2-1; 11 bases align to TRBD2. The V gene's germline CDR1 is SGHTA and CDR2 FQGNSA. V shed 2 bases, J shed 4 bases, and the junction held 10 bases outside the gene matches. The CDR3 consists of 18 residues.

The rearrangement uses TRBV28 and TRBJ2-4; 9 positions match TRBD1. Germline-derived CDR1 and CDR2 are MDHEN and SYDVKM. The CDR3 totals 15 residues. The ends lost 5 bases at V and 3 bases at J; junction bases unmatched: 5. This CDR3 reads CASSLQGAGKNIQYF. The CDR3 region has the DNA TGTGCCAGCAGTCTACAGGGGGCGGGCAAAAACATTCAGTACTTC.

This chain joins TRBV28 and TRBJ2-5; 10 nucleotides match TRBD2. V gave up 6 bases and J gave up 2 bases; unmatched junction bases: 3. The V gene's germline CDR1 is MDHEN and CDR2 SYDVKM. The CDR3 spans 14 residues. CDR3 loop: CASRLAGVQETQYF. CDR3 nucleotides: TGTGCCAGCAGGCTAGCGGGAGTTCAAGAGACCCAGTACTTC.

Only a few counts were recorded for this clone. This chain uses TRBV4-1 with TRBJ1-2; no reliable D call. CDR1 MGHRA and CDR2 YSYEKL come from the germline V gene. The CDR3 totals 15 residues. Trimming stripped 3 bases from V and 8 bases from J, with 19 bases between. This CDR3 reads CASSQTRGEFQGYTF. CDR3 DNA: TGCGCCAGCAGCCAGACCCGTGGGGAATTCCAAGGCTACACCTTC.

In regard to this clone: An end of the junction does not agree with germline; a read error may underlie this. The CDR3 protein is CSAPTLLHVPF. Written as DNA, the CDR3 is TGCAGTGCCCCGACATTACTACATGTCCCCTTC. The chain has TRBV20-1 and TRBJ1-2; D is ambiguous. CDR3 length equals 11 residues. Germline V gene sequence: CDR1 DFQATT, CDR2 SNEGSKA (reference sequence).

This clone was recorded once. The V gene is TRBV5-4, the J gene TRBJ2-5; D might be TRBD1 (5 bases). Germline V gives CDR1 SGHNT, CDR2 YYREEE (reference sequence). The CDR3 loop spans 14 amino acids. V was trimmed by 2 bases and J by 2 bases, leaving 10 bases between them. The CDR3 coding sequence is TGTGCCAGCAGCTTTTCAACAGGACAAGAGACCCAGTACTTC. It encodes CASSFSTGQETQYF. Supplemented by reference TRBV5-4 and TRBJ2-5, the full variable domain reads ETGVTQSPTHLIKTRGQQVTLRCSSQSGHNTVSWYQQALGQGPQFIFQYYREEENGRGNFPPRFSGLQFPNYSSELNVNALELDDSALYLCASSFSTGQETQYFGPGTRLLVL.

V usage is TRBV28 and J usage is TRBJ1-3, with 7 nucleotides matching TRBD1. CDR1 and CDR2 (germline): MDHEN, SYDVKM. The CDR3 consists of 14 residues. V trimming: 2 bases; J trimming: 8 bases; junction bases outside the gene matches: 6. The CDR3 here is CASSLDRVGDTIYF. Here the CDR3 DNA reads TGTGCCAGCAGTTTAGACAGGGTAGGGGACACCATATATTTT.

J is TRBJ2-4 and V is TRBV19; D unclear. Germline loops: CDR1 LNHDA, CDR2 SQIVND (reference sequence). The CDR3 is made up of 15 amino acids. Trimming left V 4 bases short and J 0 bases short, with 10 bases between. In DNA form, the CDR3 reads TGTGCCAGTAGTAGGGATAGGCAAGCCAAAAACATTCAGTACTTC. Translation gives CASSRDRQAKNIQYF.

CDR3 residues: CASRVEPPPGQGGNEQFF. The CDR3 nucleotides are TGCGCCAGCAGAGTCGAGCCCCCCCCGGGACAGGGGGGCAATGAGCAGTTCTTC. This chain connects TRBV5-1 to TRBJ2-1, with TRBD1 identical over 11 bases. Trimming removed 5 bases from V and 6 bases from J; junction bases left unmatched: 16. Germline-derived CDR1 and CDR2 are SGHRS and YFSETQ. The CDR3 consists of 18 residues.

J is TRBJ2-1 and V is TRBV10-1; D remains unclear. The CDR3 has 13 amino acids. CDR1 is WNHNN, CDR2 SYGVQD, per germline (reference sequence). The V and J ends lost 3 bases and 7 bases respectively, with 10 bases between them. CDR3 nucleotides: TGCGCCAGCAGTGACCTCCCTCGGAATGAGCAGTTCTTC. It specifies CASSDLPRNEQFF.

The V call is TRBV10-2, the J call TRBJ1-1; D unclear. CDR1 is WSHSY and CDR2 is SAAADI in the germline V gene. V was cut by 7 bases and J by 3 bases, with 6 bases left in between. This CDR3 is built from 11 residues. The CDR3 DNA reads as TGCGCCAGCACTTGGGACACTGAAGCTTTCTTT. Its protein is CASTWDTEAFF.

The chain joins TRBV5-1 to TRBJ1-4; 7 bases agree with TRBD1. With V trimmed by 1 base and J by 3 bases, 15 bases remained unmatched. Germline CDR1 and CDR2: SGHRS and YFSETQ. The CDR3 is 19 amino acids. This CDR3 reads CASSLSGRGGLRSNEKLFF. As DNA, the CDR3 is TGCGCCAGCAGCTTGTCCGGCAGGGGGGGCCTAAGGTCTAATGAAAAACTGTTTTTT.

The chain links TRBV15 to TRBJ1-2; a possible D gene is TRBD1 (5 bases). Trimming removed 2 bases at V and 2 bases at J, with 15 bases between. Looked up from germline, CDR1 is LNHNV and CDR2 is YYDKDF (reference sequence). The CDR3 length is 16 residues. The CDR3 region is CATSRRQTASNYGYTF. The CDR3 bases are TGTGCCACCAGCAGACGCCAGACAGCGTCCAACTATGGCTACACCTTC.

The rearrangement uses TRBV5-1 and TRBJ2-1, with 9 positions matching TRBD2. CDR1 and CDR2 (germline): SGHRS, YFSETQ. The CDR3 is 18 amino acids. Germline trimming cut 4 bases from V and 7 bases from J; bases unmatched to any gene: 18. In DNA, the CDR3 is TGCGCCAGCAGCCTGGAATTCTTATCGGGACTAGCAAGGAATGAGCAGTTCTTC. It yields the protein CASSLEFLSGLARNEQFF.